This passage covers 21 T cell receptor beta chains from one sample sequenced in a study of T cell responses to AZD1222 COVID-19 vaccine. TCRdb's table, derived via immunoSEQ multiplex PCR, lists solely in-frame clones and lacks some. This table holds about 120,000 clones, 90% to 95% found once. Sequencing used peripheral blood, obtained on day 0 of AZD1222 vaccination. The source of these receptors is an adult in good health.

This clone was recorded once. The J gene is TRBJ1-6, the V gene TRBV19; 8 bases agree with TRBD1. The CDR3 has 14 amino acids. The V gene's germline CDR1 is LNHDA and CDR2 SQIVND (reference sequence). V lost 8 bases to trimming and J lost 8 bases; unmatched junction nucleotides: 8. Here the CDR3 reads CASRTGGRDSPLHF. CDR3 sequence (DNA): TGTGCCAGTCGAACAGGGGGACGGGATTCACCCCTCCACTTT.

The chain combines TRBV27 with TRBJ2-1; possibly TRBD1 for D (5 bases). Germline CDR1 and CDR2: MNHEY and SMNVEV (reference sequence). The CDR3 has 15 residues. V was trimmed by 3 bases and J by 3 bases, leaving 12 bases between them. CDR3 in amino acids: CASSLWGKDYNEQFF. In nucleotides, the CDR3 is TGTGCCAGCAGTTTGTGGGGCAAAGACTACAATGAGCAGTTCTTC.

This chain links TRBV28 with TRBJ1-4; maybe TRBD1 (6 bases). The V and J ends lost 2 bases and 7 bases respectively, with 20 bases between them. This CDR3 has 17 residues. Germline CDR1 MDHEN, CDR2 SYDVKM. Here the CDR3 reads CASSLPTSRGAVEKLFF. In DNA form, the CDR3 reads TGTGCCAGCAGTTTACCGACGTCGCGGGGGGCGGTTGAAAAACTGTTTTTT. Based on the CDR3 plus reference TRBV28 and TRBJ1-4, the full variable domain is DVKVTQSSRYLVKRTGEKVFLECVQDMDHENMFWYRQDPGLGLRLIYFSYDVKMKEKGDIPEGYSVSREKKERFSLILESASTNQTSMYLCASSLPTSRGAVEKLFFGSGTQLSVL.

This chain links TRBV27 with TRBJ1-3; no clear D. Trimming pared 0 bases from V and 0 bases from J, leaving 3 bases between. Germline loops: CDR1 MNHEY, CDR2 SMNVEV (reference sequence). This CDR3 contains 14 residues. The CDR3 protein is CASSLSGSGNTIYF. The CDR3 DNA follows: TGTGCCAGCAGTTTATCCGGCTCTGGAAACACCATATATTTT.

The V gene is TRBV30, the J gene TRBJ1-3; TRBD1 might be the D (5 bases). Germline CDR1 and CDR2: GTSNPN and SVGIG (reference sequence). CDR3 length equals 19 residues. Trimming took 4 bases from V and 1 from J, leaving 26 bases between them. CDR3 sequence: CAWNPGDPRLSPSGNTIYF. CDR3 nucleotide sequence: TGTGCCTGGAACCCCGGGGACCCGCGCCTGAGCCCATCTGGAAACACCATATATTTT. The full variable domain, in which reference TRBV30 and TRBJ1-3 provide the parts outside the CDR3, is SQTIHQWPATLVQPVGSPLSLECTVEGTSNPNLYWYRQAAGRGLQLLFYSVGIGQISSEVPQNLSASRPQDRQFILSSKKLLLSDSGFYLCAWNPGDPRLSPSGNTIYFGEGSWLTVV.

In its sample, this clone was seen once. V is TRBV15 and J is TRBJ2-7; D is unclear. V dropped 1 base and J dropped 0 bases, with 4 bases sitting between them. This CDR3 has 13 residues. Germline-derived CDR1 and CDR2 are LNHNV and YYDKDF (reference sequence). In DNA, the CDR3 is TGTGCCACCAGCAGAGGGTACTCCTACGAGCAGTACTTC. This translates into CATSRGYSYEQYF. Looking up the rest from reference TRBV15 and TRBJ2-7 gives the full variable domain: DAMVIQNPRYQVTQFGKPVTLSCSQTLNHNVMYWYQQKSSQAPKLLFHYYDKDFNNEADTPDNFQSRRPNTSFCFLDIRSPGLGDTAMYLCATSRGYSYEQYFGPGTRLTVT.

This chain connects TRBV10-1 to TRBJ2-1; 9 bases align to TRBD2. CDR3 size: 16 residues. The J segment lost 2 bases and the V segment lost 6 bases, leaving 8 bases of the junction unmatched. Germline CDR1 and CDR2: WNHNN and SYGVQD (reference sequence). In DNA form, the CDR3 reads TGCGCCAGCAGGGAGAAGCGGGAGGTCACCTACAATGAGCAGTTCTTC. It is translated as CASREKREVTYNEQFF.

The CDR3 coding sequence is TGTGCCAGCAGTTTCCCGCCCCCCCGACAGGCCAACACCGGGGAGCTGTTTTTT. Translating gives CASSFPPPRQANTGELFF. The J gene is TRBJ2-2, the V gene TRBV28, with TRBD1 as a possible D gene (6 bases). This CDR3 has 18 residues. The V gene lost 3 bases and the J gene lost 2 bases, with 19 bases spanning the gap. From germline, CDR1 is MDHEN and CDR2 SYDVKM.

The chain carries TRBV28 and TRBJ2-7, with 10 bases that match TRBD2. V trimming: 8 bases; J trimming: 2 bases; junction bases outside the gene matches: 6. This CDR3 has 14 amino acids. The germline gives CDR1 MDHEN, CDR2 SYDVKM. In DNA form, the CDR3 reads TGTGCCAGCGGAGGGACTAGCGAAGCCTACGAGCAGTACTTC. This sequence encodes CASGGTSEAYEQYF.

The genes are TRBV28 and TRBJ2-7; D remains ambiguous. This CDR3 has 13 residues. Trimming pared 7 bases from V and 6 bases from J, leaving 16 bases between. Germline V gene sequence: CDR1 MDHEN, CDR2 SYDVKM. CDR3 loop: CASTGPAPGEQYF. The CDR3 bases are TGTGCCAGCACGGGCCCCGCTCCTGGCGAGCAGTACTTC.

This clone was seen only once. For the CDR3, the DNA is TGTGCCAGCAGAAGGGAGGGCTCTACCTATGGCTACACCTTC. Translated, it gives CASRREGSTYGYTF. This sequence joins TRBV27 and TRBJ1-2; D uncertain. CDR3 length equals 14 residues. The ends were cut back, 6 bases at V and 4 bases at J, with 15 bases in the middle. Per germline, CDR1 MNHEY and CDR2 SMNVEV (reference sequence).

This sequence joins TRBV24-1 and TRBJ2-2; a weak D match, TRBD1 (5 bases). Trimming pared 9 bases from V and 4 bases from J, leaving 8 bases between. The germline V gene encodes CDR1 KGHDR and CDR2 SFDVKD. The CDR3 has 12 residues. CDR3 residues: CATGAGTGELFF. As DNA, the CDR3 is TGTGCCACCGGGGCCGGCACCGGGGAGCTGTTTTTT.

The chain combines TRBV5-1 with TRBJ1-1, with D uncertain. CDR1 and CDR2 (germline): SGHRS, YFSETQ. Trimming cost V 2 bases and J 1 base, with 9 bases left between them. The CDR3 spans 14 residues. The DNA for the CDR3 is TGCGCCAGCAGCTTAGAGATAAGGAACACTGAAGCTTTCTTT. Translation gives CASSLEIRNTEAFF.

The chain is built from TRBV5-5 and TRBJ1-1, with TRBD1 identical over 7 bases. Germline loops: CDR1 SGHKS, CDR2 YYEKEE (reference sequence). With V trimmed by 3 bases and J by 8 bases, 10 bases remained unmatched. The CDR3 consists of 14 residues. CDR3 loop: CASSSGQAQREAFF. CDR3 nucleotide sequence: TGTGCCAGCAGCTCTGGACAGGCCCAACGCGAAGCTTTCTTT.

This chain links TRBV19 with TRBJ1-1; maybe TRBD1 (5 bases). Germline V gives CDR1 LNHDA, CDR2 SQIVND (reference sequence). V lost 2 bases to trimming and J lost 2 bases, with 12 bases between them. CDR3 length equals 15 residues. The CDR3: CASSISDSSNTEAFF. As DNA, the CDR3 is TGTGCCAGTAGTATATCCGACAGCTCAAACACTGAAGCTTTCTTT.

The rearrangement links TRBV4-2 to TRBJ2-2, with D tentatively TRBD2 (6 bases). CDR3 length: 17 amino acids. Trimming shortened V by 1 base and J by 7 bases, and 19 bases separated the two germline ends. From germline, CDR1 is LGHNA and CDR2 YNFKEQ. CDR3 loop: CASSQGKGGGRGGELFF. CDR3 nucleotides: TGTGCCAGCAGCCAAGGGAAGGGAGGTGGACGGGGCGGGGAGCTGTTTTTT.

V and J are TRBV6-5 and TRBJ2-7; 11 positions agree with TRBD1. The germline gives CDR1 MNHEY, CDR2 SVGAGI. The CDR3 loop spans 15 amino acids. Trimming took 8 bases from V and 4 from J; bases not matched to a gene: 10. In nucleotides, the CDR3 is TGTGCCAGCGGGGAGGGACAGGGGGTTCGGTACGAGCAGTACTTC. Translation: CASGEGQGVRYEQYF.

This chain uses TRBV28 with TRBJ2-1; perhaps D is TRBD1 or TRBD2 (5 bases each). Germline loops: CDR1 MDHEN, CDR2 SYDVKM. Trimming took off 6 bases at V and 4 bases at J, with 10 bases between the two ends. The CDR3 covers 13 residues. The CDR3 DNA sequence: TGTGCCAGCAGGGGGGATTCATACAATGAGCAGTTCTTC. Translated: CASRGDSYNEQFF. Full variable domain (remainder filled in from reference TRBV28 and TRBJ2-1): DVKVTQSSRYLVKRTGEKVFLECVQDMDHENMFWYRQDPGLGLRLIYFSYDVKMKEKGDIPEGYSVSREKKERFSLILESASTNQTSMYLCASRGDSYNEQFFGPGTRLTVL.

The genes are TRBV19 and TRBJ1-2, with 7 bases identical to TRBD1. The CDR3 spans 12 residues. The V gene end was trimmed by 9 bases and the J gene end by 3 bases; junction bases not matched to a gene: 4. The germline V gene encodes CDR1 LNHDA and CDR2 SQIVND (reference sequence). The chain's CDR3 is CASRQGYYGYTF. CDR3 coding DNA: TGTGCCAGCCGACAGGGTTACTATGGCTACACCTTC. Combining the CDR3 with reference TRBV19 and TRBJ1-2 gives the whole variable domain DGGITQSPKYLFRKEGQNVTLSCEQNLNHDAMYWYRQDPGQGLRLIYYSQIVNDFQKGDIAEGYSVSREKKESFPLTVTSAQKNPTAFYLCASRQGYYGYTFGSGTRLTVV.

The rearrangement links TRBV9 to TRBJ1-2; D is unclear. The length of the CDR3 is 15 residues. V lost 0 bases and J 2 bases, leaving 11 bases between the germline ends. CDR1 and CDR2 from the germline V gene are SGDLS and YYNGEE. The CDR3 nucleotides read TGTGCCAGCAGCGTAGGATTCACACCCAACTATGGCTACACCTTC. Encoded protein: CASSVGFTPNYGYTF.

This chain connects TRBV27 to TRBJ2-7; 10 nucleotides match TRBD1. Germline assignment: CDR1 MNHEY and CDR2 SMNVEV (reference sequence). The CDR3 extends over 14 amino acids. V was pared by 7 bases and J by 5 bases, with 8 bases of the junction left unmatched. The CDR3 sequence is CASNPGQGIHEQYF. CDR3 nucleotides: TGTGCCAGCAACCCGGGACAGGGGATCCACGAGCAGTACTTC.